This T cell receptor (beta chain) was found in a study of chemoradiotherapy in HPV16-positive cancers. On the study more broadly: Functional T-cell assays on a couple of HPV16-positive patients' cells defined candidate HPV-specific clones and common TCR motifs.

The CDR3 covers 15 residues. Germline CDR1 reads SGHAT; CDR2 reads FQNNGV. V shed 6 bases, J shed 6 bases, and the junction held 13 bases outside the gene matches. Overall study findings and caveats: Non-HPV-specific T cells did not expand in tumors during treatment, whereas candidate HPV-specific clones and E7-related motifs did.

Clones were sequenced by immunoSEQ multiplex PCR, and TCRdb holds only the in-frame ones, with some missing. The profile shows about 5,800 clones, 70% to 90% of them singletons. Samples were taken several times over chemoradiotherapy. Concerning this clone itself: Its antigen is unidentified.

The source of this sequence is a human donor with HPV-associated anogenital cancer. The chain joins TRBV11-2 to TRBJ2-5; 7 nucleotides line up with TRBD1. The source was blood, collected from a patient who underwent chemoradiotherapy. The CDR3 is CASSDPGTAPKTQYF. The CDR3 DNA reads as TGTGCCAGCAGTGACCCCGGGACAGCTCCAAAGACCCAGTACTTC.